This T cell receptor beta chain is drawn from a study of T cells after yellow fever vaccination. Making TCR cDNA involved 5'RACE template switching, which added UMIs and a universal primer site. MiXCR was run by TCRdb on the 5' RACE reads, yielding one entry per CDR3 protein. The repertoire includes around 310,000 distinct CDR3 sequences, about 4.5% of them detected once, and roughly a fifth sits in the top ten. Points from the study as a whole: FACS-sorted repertoires might harbor abundant contaminating clonotypes from the bulk population.

The table lists this clonotype with a few counts. No antigen is known for it. The V end lost 0 bases, the J end lost 3 bases, and 9 bases lay between the germline ends. There are 14 residues in the CDR3. Germline-derived CDR1 and CDR2 are SGDLS and YYNGEE. This sequence joins TRBV9 and TRBJ1-1; maybe TRBD1 (5 bases). The sequences come from PBMCs, collected 15 days after the yellow fever booster vaccination. This TCR was recovered from a young man who received the YFV17D yellow fever vaccine. This chain's CDR3 is CASSVGPGYTEAFF. The CDR3 DNA is TGTGCCAGCAGCGTAGGTCCAGGGTACACTGAAGCTTTCTTT.